One and the same sample provided the 15 T cell receptor beta chains below, sequenced in a study of cytomegalovirus exposure and HLA in healthy donors. The study ran its PCR with 60 Vbeta and 13 Jbeta primers. The assay was immunoSEQ multiplex PCR, and TCRdb's table has in-frame clones only and misses some. This table holds 110,000 to 150,000 clones, over 55% found once. The specimen was PBMCs. These receptors were collected from a man aged 40-49 years in good health and CMV-seronegative.

The rearrangement uses TRBV28 and TRBJ1-5; TRBD1 might be the D (5 bases). The germline CDR1 and CDR2 sequences are MDHEN and SYDVKM. The CDR3 contains 15 residues. Deletions cut 5 bases from V and 7 bases from J, with 18 bases between. The CDR3 loop is CASSQPGYNSQPQHF. CDR3 DNA sequence: TGTGCCAGCAGTCAGCCAGGGTACAATTCCCAGCCCCAGCATTTT.

J is TRBJ2-5 and V is TRBV5-5, with D perhaps matching TRBD2 (5 bases). CDR1 and CDR2 from the germline V gene are SGHKS and YYEKEE (reference sequence). This CDR3 is built from 15 residues. The V end was cut by 2 bases, the J end by 7 bases, with 18 bases between. The CDR3 sequence is CASSLRLTGGGTQYF. CDR3 DNA sequence: TGTGCCAGCAGCTTAAGGCTGACTGGCGGAGGGACCCAGTACTTC.

This sequence joins TRBV4-3 and TRBJ1-1; TRBD1 might be the D (5 bases). CDR3 length: 15 amino acids. Trimming removed 4 bases from V and 4 bases from J, with 16 bases in between. CDR1 is LGHNA and CDR2 is YSLEER in the germline V gene. CDR3: CASSPLTGGTTEAFF. CDR3 coding DNA: TGCGCCAGCAGCCCGTTAACTGGGGGGACCACTGAAGCTTTCTTT.

This sequence joins TRBV30 and TRBJ2-7; D gene unclear. V was pared by 1 base and J by 2 bases, with 6 bases between. The germline V gene has CDR1 GTSNPN and CDR2 SVGIG (reference sequence). CDR3 length equals 12 residues. The CDR3 DNA reads as TGTGCCTGGAGTGGCGGCACCTACGAGCAGTACTTC. Translating gives CAWSGGTYEQYF.

The chain has TRBV7-2 and TRBJ2-3; TRBD1 matches 7 bases. The CDR3 spans 15 residues. The germline V gene encodes CDR1 SGHTA and CDR2 FQGNSA. Germline trimming cut 2 bases from V and 4 bases from J; bases unmatched to any gene: 6. CDR3 sequence (DNA): TGTGCCAGCAGCTTACCCCGACAGGGTTCAGATACGCAGTATTTT. Its translation: CASSLPRQGSDTQYF. Looking up the rest from reference TRBV7-2 and TRBJ2-3 gives the full variable domain: GAGVSQSPSNKVTEKGKDVELRCDPISGHTALYWYRQSLGQGLEFLIYFQGNSAPDKSGLPSDRFSAERTGGSVSTLTIQRTQQEDSAVYLCASSLPRQGSDTQYFGPGTRLTVL.

CDR3 sequence: CAISGGQSTDTQYF. As DNA, the CDR3 is TGTGCCATCAGTGGGGGACAGAGCACAGATACGCAGTATTTT. This sequence joins TRBV10-3 and TRBJ2-3, with 7 bases aligning to TRBD1. The CDR3 has 14 amino acids. Germline values: CDR1 ENHRY, CDR2 SYGVKD. The V and J ends lost 4 bases and 0 bases, in that order; junction bases with no gene match: 1.

This clone has a handful of counts. This chain connects TRBV5-1 to TRBJ2-7; D gene ambiguous. The CDR3 is made up of 12 amino acids. V lost 2 bases and J 7 bases, leaving 10 bases between the germline ends. Per germline, CDR1 SGHRS and CDR2 YFSETQ. The CDR3 DNA reads as TGCGCCAGCAGCTTAACGACTGGGGAGCAGTACTTC. This translates into CASSLTTGEQYF.

The count of this clone is one. The chain uses TRBV4-3 and TRBJ2-2; tentative D call: TRBD1 (5 bases). This CDR3 spans 16 amino acids. V lost 1 base, J lost 2 bases, and 11 bases lay in between. The germline V gene encodes CDR1 LGHNA and CDR2 YSLEER. CDR3: CASSQGDSRNTGELFF. DNA of the CDR3: TGCGCCAGCAGCCAAGGCGACAGCAGAAACACCGGGGAGCTGTTTTTT.

The chain couples TRBV10-1 to TRBJ2-5; 13 nucleotides align to TRBD2. Trimming cost V 9 bases and J 4 bases; bases outside gene matches: 8. CDR3 length equals 15 residues. Germline lookup yields CDR1 WNHNN and CDR2 SYGVQD (reference sequence). In nucleotides, the CDR3 is TGCGCCAGAAGAGGACTAGCGGGAGTACTAGAGACCCAGTACTTC. As protein: CARRGLAGVLETQYF.

The chain is built from TRBV19 and TRBJ2-2; TRBD2 agrees at 10 bases. This CDR3 is 17 amino acids long. Germline trimming cut 5 bases from V and 4 bases from J; bases unmatched to any gene: 10. Germline assignment: CDR1 LNHDA and CDR2 SQIVND (reference sequence). CDR3 DNA: TGTGCCAGTAGTCAGCCCGGACTAGCGGTGGGCACCGGGGAGCTGTTTTTT. Its protein product is CASSQPGLAVGTGELFF.

This clone was detected only once. The V call is TRBV19, the J call TRBJ2-1, with TRBD2 matching over 11 bases. CDR1 is LNHDA, CDR2 SQIVND, per germline (reference sequence). The J segment lost 3 bases and the V segment lost 3 bases, leaving 16 bases of the junction unmatched. The length of the CDR3 is 20 residues. The CDR3 sequence: CASSIRGLAVLGVSYNEQFF. The CDR3, as DNA: TGTGCCAGTAGTATCAGGGGACTAGCGGTTTTGGGGGTTAGCTACAATGAGCAGTTCTTC.

The J gene is TRBJ2-1, the V gene TRBV2, with TRBD2 matching 11 bases. V was clipped by 3 bases and J by 7 bases; unmatched bases: 11. This CDR3 has 17 amino acids. The germline V gene encodes CDR1 SNHLY and CDR2 FYNNEI. CDR3 protein: CASSDGISGRASNEQFF. CDR3 in DNA: TGTGCCAGCAGTGATGGGATTAGCGGGAGGGCCTCGAATGAGCAGTTCTTC.

About this clone: Germline is not matched at one junction end, which may reflect a read error. This chain joins TRBV5-1 and TRBJ1-2; D uncertain. The CDR3 sequence is 14 residues long. Per the germline V gene, CDR1 is SGHRS and CDR2 is YFSETQ. This CDR3 is CASSLALANYGYPF. Written as DNA, the CDR3 is TGCGCCAGCAGCTTGGCCCTAGCTAACTATGGCTACCCCTTC.

The J gene is TRBJ1-2, the V gene TRBV12-2. TRBV12-2 is recorded as a pseudogene. This CDR3 is 12 amino acids long. CDR3 loop: CASDTAEDGYTF. CDR3 nucleotides: TGTGCAAGTGACACCGCGGAGGATGGCTACACCTTC.

The chain uses TRBV5-5 and TRBJ2-2, with D perhaps matching TRBD2 (6 bases). Germline V CDR1 and CDR2: SGHKS, YYEKEE (reference sequence). The ends were cut back, 4 bases at V and 1 base at J, with 17 bases in the middle. The CDR3 runs 17 residues. CDR3 DNA sequence: TGTGCCAGCAGCCACCCCGGGTTAGCGGAGAACACCGGGGAGCTGTTTTTT. This encodes CASSHPGLAENTGELFF.